These 29 T cell receptor beta chains share one sample of origin, sequenced in a study of shared clonotypes between healthy human individuals. CD45RO-negative, CCR7-selected cells formed the naive CD8 fraction, which excluded terminally differentiated effector memory CD45RA+ cells. Using immunoSEQ multiplex PCR, the repertoire was profiled, and TCRdb retains in-frame clones only, with some absent. The table lists approximately 2,200,000 clones, around 93% of them singletons. Input material: naive CD8+ T cells from PBMCs. These receptor sequences come from a young man in good health. Some clones in this sample may be carry-over from other donors' samples.

The chain carries TRBV6-5 and TRBJ1-1, with unresolved D. V was trimmed by 5 bases and J by 1 base, leaving 8 bases between them. Looked up from germline, CDR1 is MNHEY and CDR2 is SVGAGI. This CDR3 region has 13 residues. CDR3 coding DNA: TGTGCCAGCAGTACTCGGAGGAACACTGAAGCTTTCTTT. Protein sequence: CASSTRRNTEAFF.

The chain couples TRBV9 to TRBJ2-2; D is uncertain. V was cut by 1 base and J by 7 bases, with 8 bases left in between. CDR3 length: 13 amino acids. From germline, CDR1 is SGDLS and CDR2 YYNGEE. The CDR3 DNA follows: TGTGCCAGCAGCGTACTAGGTCTCGGGGAGCTGTTTTTT. The encoded protein is CASSVLGLGELFF.

The chain recombines TRBV5-6 with TRBJ2-7, with TRBD2 matching over 11 bases. Germline CDR1 is SGHDT and CDR2 is YYEEEE. Trimming removed 4 bases from V and 4 bases from J; junction bases left unmatched: 10. The CDR3 has 16 amino acids. CDR3 DNA sequence: TGTGCCAGCAGCCCGATGACTAGCGGGATGCGGTACGAGCAGTACTTC. Translated, it gives CASSPMTSGMRYEQYF.

The V and J genes are TRBV9 and TRBJ2-1; the D gene is possibly TRBD2 (5 bases). Germline V gives CDR1 SGDLS, CDR2 YYNGEE. This CDR3 is 15 amino acids long. The V end lost 0 bases, the J end lost 0 bases, and 7 bases lay between the germline ends. The CDR3 spells CASSVGAASYNEQFF. In nucleotides, the CDR3 is TGTGCCAGCAGCGTAGGAGCGGCCTCCTACAATGAGCAGTTCTTC.

V and J are TRBV9 and TRBJ2-3; TRBD2 aligns across 7 bases. After removal of 4 bases from V and 5 bases from J, the junction contained 10 bases not matched to a gene. Germline V gene sequence: CDR1 SGDLS, CDR2 YYNGEE. The CDR3 loop spans 15 amino acids. The CDR3 nucleotides read TGTGCCAGCAGCCCCACGGGGAGGGAAGGAGATACGCAGTATTTT. Translation gives CASSPTGREGDTQYF.

The chain is built from TRBV2 and TRBJ2-2, with 8 bases that match TRBD2. Germline V CDR1 and CDR2: SNHLY, FYNNEI. This CDR3 is built from 20 residues. Trimming at V came to 1 base and at J to 7 bases, leaving 20 bases not matched to a gene. The CDR3: CASSEGPPQLAERASGELFF. The CDR3 DNA reads TGTGCCAGCAGTGAAGGCCCCCCCCAACTAGCGGAGAGAGCCAGCGGGGAGCTGTTTTTT.

The chain carries TRBV16 and TRBJ2-7; D not certain. This CDR3 is 11 amino acids long. Germline CDR1 reads KGHSY; CDR2 reads FQNENV. V lost 4 bases, J lost 5 bases, and 6 bases lay in between. In DNA, the CDR3 is TGTGCCAGCAGCCCTTGGGACGAGCAGTACTTC. Its translation is CASSPWDEQYF. Full variable domain (remainder filled in from reference TRBV16 and TRBJ2-7): GEEVAQTPKHLVRGEGQKAKLYCAPIKGHSYVFWYQQVLKNEFKFLISFQNENVFDETGMPKERFSAKCLPNSPCSLEIQATKLEDSAVYFCASSPWDEQYFGPGTRLTVT.

About this clone itself: Within the sample, other DNA sequences also encode this same CDR3. The chain joins TRBV27 to TRBJ2-7; D possibly corresponds to TRBD2 (5 bases). The V end lost 6 bases, the J end lost 2 bases, and 11 bases lay between the germline ends. The germline CDR1 and CDR2 sequences are MNHEY and SMNVEV (reference sequence). The CDR3 covers 13 residues. The CDR3 DNA follows: TGTGCCAGCAGCCCAAGAGGGACCTACGAGCAGTACTTC. The encoded protein is CASSPRGTYEQYF.

The J gene is TRBJ2-1, the V gene TRBV4-1; no firm D call. V was pared by 2 bases and J by 9 bases, with 5 bases between. The CDR3 covers 11 residues. Looked up from germline, CDR1 is MGHRA and CDR2 is YSYEKL. The CDR3 region has the DNA TGCGCCAGCAGCCAAACGGCTGAGCAGTTCTTC. As protein: CASSQTAEQFF.

V is TRBV28 and J is TRBJ1-4; 8 nucleotides agree with TRBD1. V dropped 2 bases and J dropped 5; count of bases not matched to a gene: 10. This CDR3 spans 17 amino acids. CDR1 MDHEN and CDR2 SYDVKM come from the germline V gene. The CDR3 reads CASSLNPWDRTNEKLFF. As DNA, the CDR3 is TGTGCCAGCAGTTTAAACCCCTGGGACAGGACCAATGAAAAACTGTTTTTT.

This clone occurred once. The chain is built from TRBV28 and TRBJ1-2, with 7 positions matching TRBD1. Trimming cost V 4 bases and J 3 bases; bases outside gene matches: 5. Looked up from germline, CDR1 is MDHEN and CDR2 is SYDVKM. The CDR3 contains 14 residues. CDR3 sequence: CASSSQGEDYGYTF. The CDR3 DNA follows: TGTGCCAGCAGTTCCCAGGGGGAGGACTATGGCTACACCTTC.

The table lists this clone with a count of one. V and J are TRBV28 and TRBJ2-2; no firm D call. This CDR3 has 16 residues. From germline, CDR1 is MDHEN and CDR2 SYDVKM. V dropped 3 bases and J dropped 0 bases, with 11 bases sitting between them. CDR3 DNA: TGTGCCAGCAGTTTCCGACTGCTGGCGAACACCGGGGAGCTGTTTTTT. Protein product: CASSFRLLANTGELFF.

CDR3 sequence (DNA): TGTGCCAGCAGACTAACAGGGGTACCCTACAATGAGCAGTTCTTC. Translated: CASRLTGVPYNEQFF. This chain connects TRBV25-1 to TRBJ2-1, with 7 bases lining up with TRBD1. CDR3 length: 15 residues. From germline, CDR1 is MGHDK and CDR2 SYGVNS. J lost 2 bases, V lost 6 bases, and 7 bases had no gene match.

Remarks on this clone: At the DNA level, this CDR3 is encoded by other sequences in the same sample as well. This CDR3 reads CASSLAGGSYEQYF. CDR3 coding DNA: TGCGCCAGCAGCTTAGCGGGAGGGAGCTACGAGCAGTACTTC. V is TRBV5-1 and J is TRBJ2-7; TRBD2 aligns across 10 bases. V lost 2 bases to trimming and J lost 3 bases; unmatched junction nucleotides: 2. In germline, CDR1 is SGHRS, CDR2 YFSETQ. The CDR3 consists of 14 residues.

The rearrangement links TRBV6-5 to TRBJ2-1; 14 bases align to TRBD2. Germline V gene lookup returns CDR1 MNHEY and CDR2 SVGAGI. Losses at the gene ends were 1 base for V and 8 bases for J; bases not matched to a gene: 4. The CDR3 is 16 amino acids. DNA for the CDR3: TGTGCCAGCAGTTACTTGGGACTAGCGGGAGAATATGAGCAGTTCTTC. It encodes CASSYLGLAGEYEQFF.

This clone came up once. The chain recombines TRBV4-1 with TRBJ2-2; 9 positions agree with TRBD2. Germline CDR1 reads MGHRA; CDR2 reads YSYEKL. Trimming removed 4 bases from V and 4 bases from J; junction bases left unmatched: 4. The CDR3 extends over 15 amino acids. The CDR3 region is CASSLVAGATGELFF. The CDR3 DNA is TGCGCCAGCAGCCTCGTAGCGGGGGCCACCGGGGAGCTGTTTTTT.

The rearrangement joins TRBV6-5 to TRBJ2-7, with TRBD2 matching over 7 bases. The CDR3 length is 15 residues. V lost 8 bases, J lost 7 bases, and 17 bases stayed unmatched. The V gene's germline CDR1 is MNHEY and CDR2 SVGAGI. The CDR3 DNA is TGTGCCAGCCATTTCGGCGGGAGCGGTGTCGGGGAGCAGTACTTC. The encoded protein is CASHFGGSGVGEQYF.

The genes are TRBV4-1 and TRBJ1-5; tentatively, D is TRBD1 (5 bases). The CDR3 is made up of 15 amino acids. Germline V gene sequence: CDR1 MGHRA, CDR2 YSYEKL. The ends were cut back, 4 bases at V and 4 bases at J, with 14 bases in the middle. CDR3 loop: CASSPIFGGNQPQHF. Here the CDR3 DNA reads TGCGCCAGCAGCCCAATCTTCGGGGGAAATCAGCCCCAGCATTTT.

This chain joins TRBV6-6 and TRBJ2-1; 7 bases fit TRBD2. There are 15 residues in the CDR3. Germline trimming cut 7 bases from V and 4 bases from J; bases unmatched to any gene: 10. Germline-derived CDR1 and CDR2 are MNHNY and SVGAGI (reference sequence). CDR3 nucleotides: TGTGCCAGCATCTGGGGCAGCGGGATGTACAATGAGCAGTTCTTC. Its translation is CASIWGSGMYNEQFF.

The chain combines TRBV9 with TRBJ1-5; TRBD1 matches 7 bases. Per germline, CDR1 SGDLS and CDR2 YYNGEE. The CDR3 covers 14 residues. Trimming at V came to 3 bases and at J to 2 bases, leaving 2 bases not matched to a gene. CDR3 region: CASSARGGNQPQHF. Here the CDR3 DNA reads TGTGCCAGCAGCGCCAGGGGGGGCAATCAGCCCCAGCATTTT.

This sequence joins TRBV29-1 and TRBJ1-1; D gene uncertain. V was pared by 7 bases and J by 0 bases, with 12 bases between. This CDR3 spans 13 amino acids. Germline-derived CDR1 and CDR2 are SQVTM and ANQGSEA. The chain's CDR3 is CSGLVALNTEAFF. In DNA, the CDR3 is TGCAGCGGTCTTGTGGCTCTGAACACTGAAGCTTTCTTT.

This chain links TRBV2 with TRBJ2-1; 10 positions agree with TRBD2. This CDR3 contains 16 residues. From germline, CDR1 is SNHLY and CDR2 FYNNEI. V shed 4 bases and J 6 bases; nucleotides not matched to a gene: 9. The CDR3 DNA sequence: TGTGCCAGCAGTGGCCCACTAGCGGGATCTGGCAATGAGCAGTTCTTC. The encoded protein is CASSGPLAGSGNEQFF. The whole variable domain, filled in from reference TRBV2 and TRBJ2-1, reads EPEVTQTPSHQVTQMGQEVILRCVPISNHLYFYWYRQILGQKVEFLVSFYNNEISEKSEIFDDQFSVERPDGSNFTLKIRSTKLEDSAMYFCASSGPLAGSGNEQFFGPGTRLTVL.

V and J are TRBV15 and TRBJ2-3; 9 nucleotides agree with TRBD2. The CDR3 has 16 amino acids. Germline V CDR1 and CDR2: LNHNV, YYDKDF (reference sequence). Trimming at V came to 1 base and at J to 2 bases, leaving 4 bases not matched to a gene. CDR3 region: CATSRGAGGLTDTQYF. The CDR3 DNA reads TGTGCCACCAGCAGAGGAGCGGGAGGCCTCACAGATACGCAGTATTTT.

The chain uses TRBV13 and TRBJ2-7; 7 bases map to TRBD2. Germline V gene sequence: CDR1 PRHDT, CDR2 FYEKMQ (reference sequence). Germline trimming cut 5 bases from V and 4 bases from J; bases unmatched to any gene: 11. This CDR3 contains 15 residues. The CDR3 DNA is TGTGCCAGCAGCCCCCGTGGGGCGGGGGAATACGAGCAGTACTTC. Its translation: CASSPRGAGEYEQYF.

The rearrangement links TRBV4-3 to TRBJ1-1; D is unclear. Germline V lookup: CDR1 LGHNA, CDR2 YSLEER. The V end was cut by 1 base, the J end by 1 base, with 10 bases between. The CDR3 has 15 residues. The CDR3: CASSQARRENTEAFF. In DNA form, the CDR3 reads TGCGCCAGCAGCCAAGCCCGACGGGAGAACACTGAAGCTTTCTTT.

This chain connects TRBV5-1 to TRBJ2-7; 11 bases align to TRBD2. This CDR3 contains 16 residues. The germline CDR1 and CDR2 sequences are SGHRS and YFSETQ. J was trimmed by 5 bases and V by 1 base; bases with no gene match: 8. The CDR3 coding sequence is TGCGCCAGCAGCTTGAACTTAGCGGGAGGGCCTCACGAGCAGTACTTC. Its translation is CASSLNLAGGPHEQYF.

V is TRBV7-6 and J is TRBJ1-1; D ambiguous. Germline assignment: CDR1 SGHVS and CDR2 FNYEAQ. Trimming shortened V by 5 bases and J by 1 base, and 14 bases separated the two germline ends. CDR3 size: 15 residues. The CDR3: CASSARHNKNTEAFF. CDR3 DNA: TGTGCCAGCAGCGCCCGTCACAACAAGAACACTGAAGCTTTCTTT.

The rearrangement links TRBV5-4 to TRBJ2-7; TRBD2 is a possible D gene (7 bases). The CDR3 sequence is 14 residues long. Germline V gene data show CDR1 as SGHNT and CDR2 as YYREEE (reference sequence). Between the trimmed V and J ends, which lost 0 bases and 7 bases, there was a span of 14 bases. CDR3 sequence reads: CASSLDREGREQYF. The CDR3 DNA reads TGTGCCAGCAGCTTGGACAGGGAGGGAAGGGAGCAGTACTTC.

The chain has TRBV9 and TRBJ2-7; 7 positions match TRBD2. Germline CDR1 reads SGDLS; CDR2 reads YYNGEE. CDR3 size: 14 residues. After removal of 3 bases from V and 2 bases from J, the junction contained 5 bases not matched to a gene. CDR3 region: CASSDGLEPYEQYF. Written as DNA, the CDR3 is TGTGCCAGCAGCGACGGACTAGAACCCTACGAGCAGTACTTC. The variable domain in full, with the rest retrieved from reference TRBV9 and TRBJ2-7, is DSGVTQTPKHLITATGQRVTLRCSPRSGDLSVYWYQQSLDQGLQFLIQYYNGEERAKGNILERFSAQQFPDLHSELNLSSLELGDSALYFCASSDGLEPYEQYFGPGTRLTVT.